The rows below give T cell receptor beta chains drawn from one sample of a study of blood T cell repertoires in COVID-19. Assay: immunoSEQ multiplex PCR; the TCRdb copy retains only in-frame clones and omits some. The sample lists about 250,000 clones; about nine tenths were seen once. The specimen was PBMCs or T cells enriched from blood (not recorded which). The source of these receptors is a man between 35 and 55 years old who had recovered from COVID-19. The conserved cysteine and the conserved F or W are not part of the CDR3 here.

j_call v_call cdr3_length cdr3_aa
TRBJ2-5 TRBV19 12 ASSIVSGGGTQY
TRBJ1-1 TRBV6-1 12 ASSPQGGNTEAF
TRBJ1-6 TRBV6-4 12 ASSPTGVFSPLH
TRBJ1-4 TRBV11-2 13 ASSGRQGIYEKLF
TRBJ2-1 TRBV19 15 ASSNLAGGPSYNEQF
TRBJ2-7 TRBV6-6 14 ASSPRDRSNSYEQY
TRBJ2-1 TRBV9 12 ASSGTSGINEQF
TRBJ2-1 TRBV9 12 ASSPGTSVHEQF
TRBJ1-2 TRBV6-5 11 ASSLQGRSGYT
TRBJ2-5 TRBV12-3/TRBV12-4 11 ASTPAHGETQY
TRBJ1-6 TRBV27 13 ASSPNRVSAAPLH
TRBJ2-7 TRBV2 12 ASSEAAGKREQY
TRBJ2-7 TRBV3-1/TRBV3-2 17 ASSPNRASGGPSSYEQY
TRBJ1-1 TRBV6-1 11 ASSERGYAEAF
TRBJ2-2 TRBV6-4 11 ASSFVRAGELF
TRBJ1-3 TRBV11-2 13 ASSPLQGRGNTIY
TRBJ2-5 TRBV5-4 13 ASRLGGGAQETQY
TRBJ2-1 TRBV29-1 11 SAKLQGFDEQF
TRBJ2-1 TRBV7-6 12 ASSLANGYNEQF
TRBJ2-1 TRBV2 10 ASSEAGDEQF
TRBJ2-3 TRBV7-2 14 ASSLVAGSTTDTQY
TRBJ2-3 TRBV12-3/TRBV12-4 11 ASSQFHTDTQY
TRBJ2-5 TRBV7-2 13 ASSGSGSRKETQY
TRBJ2-7 TRBV18 13 ASSPGTSGGYEQY